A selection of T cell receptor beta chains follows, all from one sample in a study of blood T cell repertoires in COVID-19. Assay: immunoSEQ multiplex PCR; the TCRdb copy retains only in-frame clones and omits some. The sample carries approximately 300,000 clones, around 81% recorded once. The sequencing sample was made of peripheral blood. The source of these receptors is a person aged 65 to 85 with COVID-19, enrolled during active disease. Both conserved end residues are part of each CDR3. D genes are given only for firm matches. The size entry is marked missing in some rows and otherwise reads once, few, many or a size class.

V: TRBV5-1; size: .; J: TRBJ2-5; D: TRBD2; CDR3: CASSLAGSHIVETQYF; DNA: TGCGCCAGCTCACTAGCGGGGAGCCACATTGTGGAGACCCAGTACTTC
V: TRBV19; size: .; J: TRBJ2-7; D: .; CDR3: CASSMSREFSYEQYF; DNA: TGTGCCAGTAGTATGTCTCGGGAGTTTTCCTACGAGCAGTACTTC
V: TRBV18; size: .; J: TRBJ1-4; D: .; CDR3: CASSLNRATNEKLFF; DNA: TGTGCCAGCTCCCTTAACAGGGCAACTAATGAAAAACTGTTTTTT
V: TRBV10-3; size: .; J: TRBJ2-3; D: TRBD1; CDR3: CATIPDREDTQYF; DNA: TGTGCCACAATACCCGACAGGGAAGATACGCAGTATTTT
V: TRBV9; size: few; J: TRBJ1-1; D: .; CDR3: CASSAKQGGTEAFF; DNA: TGTGCCAGCAGCGCCAAACAGGGCGGCACTGAAGCTTTCTTT
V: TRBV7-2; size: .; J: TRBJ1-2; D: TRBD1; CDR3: CASSLAAGQGATYGYTF; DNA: TGTGCCAGCAGCTTGGCCGCTGGACAGGGGGCTACCTATGGCTACACCTTC
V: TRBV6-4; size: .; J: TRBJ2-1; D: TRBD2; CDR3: CASSWTSGGHYNEQFF; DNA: TGTGCCAGCAGTTGGACTAGCGGGGGGCACTACAATGAGCAGTTCTTC
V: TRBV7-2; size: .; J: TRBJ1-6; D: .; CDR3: CASSSPQGRSPLHF; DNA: TGTGCCAGCAGCTCCCCACAGGGAAGGTCACCCCTCCACTTT
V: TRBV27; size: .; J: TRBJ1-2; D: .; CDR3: CASSTGFGYTF; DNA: TGTGCCAGCAGCACAGGGTTCGGCTACACCTTC
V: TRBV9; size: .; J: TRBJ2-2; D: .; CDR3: CASSPLSGELFF; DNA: TGTGCCAGCAGCCCCCTTTCCGGGGAGCTGTTTTTT
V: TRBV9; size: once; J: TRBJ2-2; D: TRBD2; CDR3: CASSPPGTSGGVGELFF; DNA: TGTGCCAGCAGCCCCCCCGGGACTAGCGGGGGGGTGGGGGAGCTGTTTTTT
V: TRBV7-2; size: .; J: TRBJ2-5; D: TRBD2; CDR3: CASSSRRLAGVETQYF; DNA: TGTGCCAGCAGCTCTCGTAGACTAGCGGGAGTGGAGACCCAGTACTTC
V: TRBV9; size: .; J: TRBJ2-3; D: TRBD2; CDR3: CASSDAELAMVWTDTQYF; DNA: TGTGCCAGCAGCGACGCCGAACTAGCGATGGTTTGGACAGATACGCAGTATTTT
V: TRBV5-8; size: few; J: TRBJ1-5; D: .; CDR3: CASSFQSMFGNQPQHF; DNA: TGTGCCAGCAGCTTCCAGTCGATGTTCGGCAATCAGCCCCAGCATTTT
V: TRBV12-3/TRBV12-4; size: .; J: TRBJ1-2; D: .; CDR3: CASSPDRTYGYTF; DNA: TGTGCCAGCAGCCCGGACAGAACCTATGGCTACACCTTC
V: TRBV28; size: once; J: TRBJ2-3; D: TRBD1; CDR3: CASSPRRQGAGTDTQYF; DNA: TGTGCCAGCAGTCCAAGAAGACAGGGGGCAGGCACAGATACGCAGTATTTT
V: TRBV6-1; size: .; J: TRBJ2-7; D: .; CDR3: CASSSSGSYEQYF; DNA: TGTGCCAGCAGTTCATCCGGGAGCTACGAGCAGTACTTC
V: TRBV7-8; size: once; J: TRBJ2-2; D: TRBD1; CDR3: CASSLSRTGLTGELFF; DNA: TGTGCCAGCAGCTTATCCCGGACAGGATTAACCGGGGAGCTGTTTTTT
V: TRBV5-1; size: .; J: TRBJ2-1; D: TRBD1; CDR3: CASSLVDRVSYNEQFF; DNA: TGCGCCAGCAGCTTGGTGGACAGGGTCTCCTACAATGAGCAGTTCTTC
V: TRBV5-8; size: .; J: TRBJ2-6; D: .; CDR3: CASSLELAGANVLTF; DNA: TGTGCCAGCAGCTTGGAACTAGCTGGGGCCAACGTCCTGACTTTC
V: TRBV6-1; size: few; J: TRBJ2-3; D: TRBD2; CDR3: CASSEVLAGGADTQYF; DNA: TGTGCCAGCAGTGAAGTTTTGGCGGGGGGGGCAGATACGCAGTATTTT
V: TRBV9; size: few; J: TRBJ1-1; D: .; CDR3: CASSVAQATEAFF; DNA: TGTGCCAGCAGCGTAGCCCAGGCCACTGAAGCTTTCTTT
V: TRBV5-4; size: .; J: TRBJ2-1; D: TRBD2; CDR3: CASSLVSWLAGSYEQFF; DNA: TGTGCCAGCAGCTTGGTAAGCTGGCTAGCGGGGAGTTATGAGCAGTTCTTC
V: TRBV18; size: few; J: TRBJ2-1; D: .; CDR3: CASCKTGPPAYNEQFF; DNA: TGTGCCAGCTGTAAGACAGGCCCTCCGGCGTACAATGAGCAGTTCTTC
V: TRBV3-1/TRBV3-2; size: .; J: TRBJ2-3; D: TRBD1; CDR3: CASSHRTGADTQYF; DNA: TGTGCCAGCAGCCACAGGACAGGGGCAGATACGCAGTATTTT
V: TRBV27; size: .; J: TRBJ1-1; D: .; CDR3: CASSLWGSMNTEAFF; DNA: TGTGCCAGCAGTTTATGGGGCAGCATGAACACTGAAGCTTTCTTT
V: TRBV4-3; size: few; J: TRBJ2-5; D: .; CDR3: CASSPSLGAGEETQYF; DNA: TGCGCCAGCAGCCCATCCCTTGGAGCGGGCGAGGAGACCCAGTACTTC
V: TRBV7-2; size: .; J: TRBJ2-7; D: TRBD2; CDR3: CASSLRRGGAYEQYF; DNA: TGTGCCAGCAGCTTAAGACGCGGGGGGGCCTACGAGCAGTACTTC
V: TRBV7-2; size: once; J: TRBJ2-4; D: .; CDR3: CASSLGSQGTKNIQYF; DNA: TGTGCCAGCAGCTTAGGTAGCCAGGGTACCAAAAACATTCAGTACTTC
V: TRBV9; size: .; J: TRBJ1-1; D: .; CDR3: CASSGEGSNTEAFF; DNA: TGTGCCAGCAGCGGCGAGGGATCGAACACTGAAGCTTTCTTT
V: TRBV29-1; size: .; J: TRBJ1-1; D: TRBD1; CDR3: CSVNHRGDTEAFF; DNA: TGCAGCGTTAATCACAGGGGGGACACTGAAGCTTTCTTT
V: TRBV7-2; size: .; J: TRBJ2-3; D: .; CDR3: CAAGLQGAADTQYF; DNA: TGTGCCGCTGGTTTACAGGGCGCGGCAGATACGCAGTATTTT
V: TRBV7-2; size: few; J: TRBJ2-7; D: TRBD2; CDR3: CASSLSSGTYEQYF; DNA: TGTGCCAGCAGCCTATCTAGCGGGACCTACGAGCAGTACTTC
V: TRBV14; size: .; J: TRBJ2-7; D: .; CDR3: CASSERGYEQYF; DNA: TGTGCCAGCAGCGAAAGGGGCTACGAGCAGTACTTC
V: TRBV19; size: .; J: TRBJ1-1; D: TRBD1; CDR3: CASRFLPGGETEAFF; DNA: TGTGCCAGTAGATTCCTCCCAGGGGGAGAGACTGAAGCTTTCTTT
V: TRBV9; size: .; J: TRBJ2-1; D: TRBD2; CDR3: CASSVGGSGSGNNEQFF; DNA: TGTGCCAGCAGCGTAGGGGGTAGCGGGAGTGGGAACAATGAGCAGTTCTTC
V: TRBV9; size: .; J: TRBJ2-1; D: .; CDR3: CASSVTDYNEQFF; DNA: TGTGCCAGCAGCGTGACTGATTACAATGAGCAGTTCTTC
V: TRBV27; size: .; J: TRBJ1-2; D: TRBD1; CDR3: CASSAGGPISGYTF; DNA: TGTGCCAGCAGTGCAGGGGGGCCGATAAGTGGCTACACCTTC
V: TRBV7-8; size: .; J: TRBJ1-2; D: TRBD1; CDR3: CASSYPGQGAGYGYTF; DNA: TGTGCCAGCAGCTACCCGGGACAGGGGGCGGGCTATGGCTACACCTTC
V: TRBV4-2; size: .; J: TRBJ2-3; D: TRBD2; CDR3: CASSQAPRSSSGWQDTQYF; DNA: TGTGCCAGCAGCCAGGCCCCCCGGTCTTCTAGCGGGTGGCAGGATACGCAGTATTTT
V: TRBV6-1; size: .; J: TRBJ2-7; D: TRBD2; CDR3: CASSDVAGGPYEQYF; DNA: TGTGCCAGCAGTGACGTAGCGGGGGGCCCGTACGAGCAGTACTTC